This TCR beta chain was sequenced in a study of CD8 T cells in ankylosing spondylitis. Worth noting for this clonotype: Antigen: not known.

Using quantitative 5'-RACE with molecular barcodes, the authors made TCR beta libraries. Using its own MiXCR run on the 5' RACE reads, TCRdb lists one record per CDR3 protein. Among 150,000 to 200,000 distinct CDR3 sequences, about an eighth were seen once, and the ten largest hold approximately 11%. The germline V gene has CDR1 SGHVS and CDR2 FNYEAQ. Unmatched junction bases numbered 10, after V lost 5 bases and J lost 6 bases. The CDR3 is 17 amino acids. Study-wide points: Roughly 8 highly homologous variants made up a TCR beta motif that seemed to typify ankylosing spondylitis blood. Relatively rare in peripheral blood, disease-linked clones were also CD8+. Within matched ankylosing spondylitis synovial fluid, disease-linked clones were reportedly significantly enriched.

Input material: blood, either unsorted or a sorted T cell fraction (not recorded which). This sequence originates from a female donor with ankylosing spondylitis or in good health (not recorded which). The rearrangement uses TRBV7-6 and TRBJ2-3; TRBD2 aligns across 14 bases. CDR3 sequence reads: CASSDPGLAGDMDTQYF. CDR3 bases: TGTGCCAGCAGCGATCCGGGACTAGCGGGGGATATGGATACGCAGTATTTT.